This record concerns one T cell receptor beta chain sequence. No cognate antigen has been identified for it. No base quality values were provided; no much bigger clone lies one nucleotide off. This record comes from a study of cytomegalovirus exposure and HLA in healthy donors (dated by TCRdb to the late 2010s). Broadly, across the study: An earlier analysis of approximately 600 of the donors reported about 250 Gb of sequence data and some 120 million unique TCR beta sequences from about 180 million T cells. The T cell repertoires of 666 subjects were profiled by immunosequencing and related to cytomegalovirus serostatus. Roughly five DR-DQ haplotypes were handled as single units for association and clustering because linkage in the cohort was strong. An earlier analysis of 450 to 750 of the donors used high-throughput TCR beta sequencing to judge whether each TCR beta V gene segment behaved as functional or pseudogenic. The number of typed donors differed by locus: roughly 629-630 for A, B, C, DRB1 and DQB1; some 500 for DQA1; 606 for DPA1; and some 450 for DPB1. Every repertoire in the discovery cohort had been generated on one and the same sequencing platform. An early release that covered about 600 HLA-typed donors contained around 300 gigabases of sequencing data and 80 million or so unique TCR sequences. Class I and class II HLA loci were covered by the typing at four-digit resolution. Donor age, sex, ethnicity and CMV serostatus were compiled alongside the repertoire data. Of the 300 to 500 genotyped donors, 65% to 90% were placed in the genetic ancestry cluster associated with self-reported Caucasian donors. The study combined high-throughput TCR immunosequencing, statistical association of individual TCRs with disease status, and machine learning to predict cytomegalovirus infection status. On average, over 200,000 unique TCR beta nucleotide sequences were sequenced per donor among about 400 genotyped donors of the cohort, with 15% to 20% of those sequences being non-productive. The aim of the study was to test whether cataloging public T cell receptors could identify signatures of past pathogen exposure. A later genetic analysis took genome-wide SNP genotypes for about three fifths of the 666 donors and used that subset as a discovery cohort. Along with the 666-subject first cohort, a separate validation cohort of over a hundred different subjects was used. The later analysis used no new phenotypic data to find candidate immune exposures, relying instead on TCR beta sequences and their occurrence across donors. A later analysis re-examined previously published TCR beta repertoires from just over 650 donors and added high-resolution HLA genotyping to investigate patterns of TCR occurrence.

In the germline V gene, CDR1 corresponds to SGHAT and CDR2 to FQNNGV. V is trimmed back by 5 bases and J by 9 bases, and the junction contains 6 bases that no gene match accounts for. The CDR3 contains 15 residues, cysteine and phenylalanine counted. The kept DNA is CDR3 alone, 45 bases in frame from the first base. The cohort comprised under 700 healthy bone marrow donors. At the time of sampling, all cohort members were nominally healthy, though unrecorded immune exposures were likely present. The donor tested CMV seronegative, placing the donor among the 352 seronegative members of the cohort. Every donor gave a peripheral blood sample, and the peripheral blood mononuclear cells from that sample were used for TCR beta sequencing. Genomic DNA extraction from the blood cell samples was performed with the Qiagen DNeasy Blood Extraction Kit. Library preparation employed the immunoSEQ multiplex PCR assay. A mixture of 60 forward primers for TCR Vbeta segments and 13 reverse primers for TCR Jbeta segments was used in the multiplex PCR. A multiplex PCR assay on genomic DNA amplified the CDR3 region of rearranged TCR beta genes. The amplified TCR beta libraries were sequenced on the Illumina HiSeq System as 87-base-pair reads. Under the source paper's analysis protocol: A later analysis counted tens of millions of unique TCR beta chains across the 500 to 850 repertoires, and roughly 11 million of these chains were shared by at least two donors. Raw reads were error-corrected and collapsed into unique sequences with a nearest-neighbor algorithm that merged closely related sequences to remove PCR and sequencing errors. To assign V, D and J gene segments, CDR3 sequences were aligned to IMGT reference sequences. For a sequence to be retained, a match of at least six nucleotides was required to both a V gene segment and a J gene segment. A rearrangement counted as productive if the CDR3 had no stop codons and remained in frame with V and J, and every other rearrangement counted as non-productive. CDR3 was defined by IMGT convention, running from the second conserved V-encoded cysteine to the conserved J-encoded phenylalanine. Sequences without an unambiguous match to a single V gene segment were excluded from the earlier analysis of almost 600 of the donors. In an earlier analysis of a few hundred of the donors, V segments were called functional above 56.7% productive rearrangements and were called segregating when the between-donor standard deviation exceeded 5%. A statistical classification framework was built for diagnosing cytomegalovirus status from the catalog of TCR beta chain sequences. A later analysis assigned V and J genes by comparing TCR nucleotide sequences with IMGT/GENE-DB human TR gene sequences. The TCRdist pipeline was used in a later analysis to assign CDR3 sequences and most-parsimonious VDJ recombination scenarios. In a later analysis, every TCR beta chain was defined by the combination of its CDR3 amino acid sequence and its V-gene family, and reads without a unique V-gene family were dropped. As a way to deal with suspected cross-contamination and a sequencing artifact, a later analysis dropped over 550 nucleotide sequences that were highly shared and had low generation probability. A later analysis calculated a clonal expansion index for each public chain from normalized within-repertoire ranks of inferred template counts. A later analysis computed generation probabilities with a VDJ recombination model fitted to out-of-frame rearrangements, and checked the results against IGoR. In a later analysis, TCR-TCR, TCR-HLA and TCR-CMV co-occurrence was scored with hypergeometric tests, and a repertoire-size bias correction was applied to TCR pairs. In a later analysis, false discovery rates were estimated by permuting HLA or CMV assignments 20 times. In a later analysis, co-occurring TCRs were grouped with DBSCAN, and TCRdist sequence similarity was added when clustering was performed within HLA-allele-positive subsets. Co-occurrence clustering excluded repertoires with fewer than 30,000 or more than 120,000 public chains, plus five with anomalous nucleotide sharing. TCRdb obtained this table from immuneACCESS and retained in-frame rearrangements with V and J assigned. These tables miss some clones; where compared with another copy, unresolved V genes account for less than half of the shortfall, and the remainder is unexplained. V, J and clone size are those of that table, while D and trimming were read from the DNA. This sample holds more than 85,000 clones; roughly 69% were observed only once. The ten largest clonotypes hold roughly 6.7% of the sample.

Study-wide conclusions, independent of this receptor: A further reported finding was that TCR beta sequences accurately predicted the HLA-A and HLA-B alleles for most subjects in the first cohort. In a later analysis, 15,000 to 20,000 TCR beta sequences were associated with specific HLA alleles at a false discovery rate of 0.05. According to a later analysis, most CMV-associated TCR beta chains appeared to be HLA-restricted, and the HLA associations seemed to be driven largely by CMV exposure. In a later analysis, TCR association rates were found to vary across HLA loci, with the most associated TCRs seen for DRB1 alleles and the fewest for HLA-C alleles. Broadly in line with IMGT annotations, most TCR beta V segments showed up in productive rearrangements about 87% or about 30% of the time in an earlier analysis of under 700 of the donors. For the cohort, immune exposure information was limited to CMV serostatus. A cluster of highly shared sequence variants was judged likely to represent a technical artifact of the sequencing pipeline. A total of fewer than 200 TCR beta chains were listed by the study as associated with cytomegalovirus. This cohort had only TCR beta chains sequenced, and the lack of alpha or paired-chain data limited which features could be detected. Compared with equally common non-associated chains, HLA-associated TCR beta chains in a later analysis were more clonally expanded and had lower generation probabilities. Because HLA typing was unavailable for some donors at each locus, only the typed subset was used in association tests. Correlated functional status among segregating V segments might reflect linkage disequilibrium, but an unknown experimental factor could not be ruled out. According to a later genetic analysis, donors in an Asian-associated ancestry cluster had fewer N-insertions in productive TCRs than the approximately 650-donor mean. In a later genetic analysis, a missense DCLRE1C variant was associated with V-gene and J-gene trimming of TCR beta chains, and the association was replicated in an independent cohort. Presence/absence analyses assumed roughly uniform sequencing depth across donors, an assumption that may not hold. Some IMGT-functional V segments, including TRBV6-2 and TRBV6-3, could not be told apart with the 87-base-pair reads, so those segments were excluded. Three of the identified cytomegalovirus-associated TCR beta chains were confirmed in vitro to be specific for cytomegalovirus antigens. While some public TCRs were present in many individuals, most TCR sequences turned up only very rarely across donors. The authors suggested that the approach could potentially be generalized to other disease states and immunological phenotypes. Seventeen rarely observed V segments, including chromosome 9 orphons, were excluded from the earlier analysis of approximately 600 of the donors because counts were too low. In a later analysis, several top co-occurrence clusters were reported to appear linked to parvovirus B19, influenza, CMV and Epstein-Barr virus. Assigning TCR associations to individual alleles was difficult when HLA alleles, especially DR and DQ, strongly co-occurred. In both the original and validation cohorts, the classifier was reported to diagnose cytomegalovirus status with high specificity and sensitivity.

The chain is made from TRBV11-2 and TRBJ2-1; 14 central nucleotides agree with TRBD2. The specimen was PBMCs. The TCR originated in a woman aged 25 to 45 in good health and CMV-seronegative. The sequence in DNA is TGTGCCAGCAGCACGCTGACTAGCGGGGGGGGTGAGCAGTTCTTC. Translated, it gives CASSTLTSGGGEQFF.